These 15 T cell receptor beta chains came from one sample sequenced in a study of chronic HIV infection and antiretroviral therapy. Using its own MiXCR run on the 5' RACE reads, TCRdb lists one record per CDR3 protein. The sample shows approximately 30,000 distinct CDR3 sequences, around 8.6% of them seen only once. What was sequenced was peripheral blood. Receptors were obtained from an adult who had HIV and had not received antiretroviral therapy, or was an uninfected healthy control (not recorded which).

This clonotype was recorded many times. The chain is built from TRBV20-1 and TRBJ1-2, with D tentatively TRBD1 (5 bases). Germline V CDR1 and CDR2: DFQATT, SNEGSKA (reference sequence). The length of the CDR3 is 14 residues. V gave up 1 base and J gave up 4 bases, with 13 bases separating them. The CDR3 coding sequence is TGCAGTGCTAGAGTTGGAACGAGGGGCTATGGCTACACCTTC. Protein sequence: CSARVGTRGYGYTF.

CDR3 loop: CASSDRASGRVYEQYF. The CDR3 DNA reads TGTGCCAGCAGTGATAGGGCTAGCGGGAGGGTCTACGAGCAGTACTTC. This rearrangement joins TRBV25-1 to TRBJ2-7; 12 positions match TRBD2. Germline trimming cut 3 bases from V and 3 bases from J; bases unmatched to any gene: 6. The germline gives CDR1 MGHDK, CDR2 SYGVNS. This CDR3 has 16 amino acids.

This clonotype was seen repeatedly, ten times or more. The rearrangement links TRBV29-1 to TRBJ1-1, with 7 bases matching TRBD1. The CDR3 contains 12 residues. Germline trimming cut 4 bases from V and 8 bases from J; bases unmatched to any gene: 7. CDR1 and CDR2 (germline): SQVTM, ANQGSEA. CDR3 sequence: CSVGRGQVEAFF. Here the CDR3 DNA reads TGCAGCGTTGGACGCGGACAGGTGGAAGCTTTCTTT. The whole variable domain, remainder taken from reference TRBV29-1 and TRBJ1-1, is SAVISQKPSRDICQRGTSLTIQCQVDSQVTMMFWYRQQPGQSLTLIATANQGSEATYESGFVIDKFPISRPNLTFSTLTVSNMSPEDSSIYLCSVGRGQVEAFFGQGTRLTVV.

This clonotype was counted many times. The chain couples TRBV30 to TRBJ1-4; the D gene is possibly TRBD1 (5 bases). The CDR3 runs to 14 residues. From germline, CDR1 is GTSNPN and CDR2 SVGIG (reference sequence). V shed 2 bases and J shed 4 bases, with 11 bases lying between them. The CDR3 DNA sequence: TGTGCCTGGAGTCTAGGGGCCGGTAATGAAAAACTGTTTTTT. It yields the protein CAWSLGAGNEKLFF.

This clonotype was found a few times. The CDR3 DNA reads as TGTGCCACCAGCAGAACCGGGGGAGATGGCTACACCTTC. This translates into CATSRTGGDGYTF. The chain joins TRBV15 to TRBJ1-2; tentative D call: TRBD1 (5 bases). The CDR3 loop spans 13 amino acids. Germline-derived CDR1 and CDR2 are LNHNV and YYDKDF (reference sequence). V was clipped by 2 bases and J by 6 bases, with 10 bases between them. Complete variable domain (other parts from reference TRBV15 and TRBJ1-2): DAMVIQNPRYQVTQFGKPVTLSCSQTLNHNVMYWYQQKSSQAPKLLFHYYDKDFNNEADTPDNFQSRRPNTSFCFLDIRSPGLGDTAMYLCATSRTGGDGYTFGSGTRLTVV.

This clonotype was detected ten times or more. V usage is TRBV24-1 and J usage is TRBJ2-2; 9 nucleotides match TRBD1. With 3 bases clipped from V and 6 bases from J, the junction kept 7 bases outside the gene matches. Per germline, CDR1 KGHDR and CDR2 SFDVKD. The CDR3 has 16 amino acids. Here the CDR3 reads CATSDHNDRGAGELFF. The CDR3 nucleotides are TGTGCCACCAGTGATCATAACGACAGGGGGGCCGGGGAGCTGTTTTTT.

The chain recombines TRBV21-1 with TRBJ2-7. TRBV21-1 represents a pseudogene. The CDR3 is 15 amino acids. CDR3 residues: CASSKGPRRAYEQYF. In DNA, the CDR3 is TGTGCCAGCAGCAAAGGGCCTCGAAGGGCCTACGAGCAGTACTTC.

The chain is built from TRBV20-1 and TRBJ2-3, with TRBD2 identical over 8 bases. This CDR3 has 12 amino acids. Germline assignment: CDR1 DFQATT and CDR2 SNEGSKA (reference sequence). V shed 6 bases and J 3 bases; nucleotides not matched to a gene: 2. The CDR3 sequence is CSASGGTDTQYF. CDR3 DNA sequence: TGCAGTGCCAGCGGGGGAACAGATACGCAGTATTTT.

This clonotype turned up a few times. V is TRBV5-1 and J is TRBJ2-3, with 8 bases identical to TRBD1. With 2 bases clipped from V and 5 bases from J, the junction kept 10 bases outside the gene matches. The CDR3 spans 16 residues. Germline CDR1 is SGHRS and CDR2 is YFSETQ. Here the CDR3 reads CASSFGSGGRGDTQYF. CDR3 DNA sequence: TGCGCCAGCAGCTTTGGCTCAGGGGGCCGTGGAGATACGCAGTATTTT.

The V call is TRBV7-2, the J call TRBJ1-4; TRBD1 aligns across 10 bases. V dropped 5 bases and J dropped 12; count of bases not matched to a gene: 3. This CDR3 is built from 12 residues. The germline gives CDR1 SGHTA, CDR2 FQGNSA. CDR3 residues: CASSRDRGELFF. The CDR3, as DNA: TGTGCCAGCAGCCGGGACAGGGGCGAACTGTTTTTT.

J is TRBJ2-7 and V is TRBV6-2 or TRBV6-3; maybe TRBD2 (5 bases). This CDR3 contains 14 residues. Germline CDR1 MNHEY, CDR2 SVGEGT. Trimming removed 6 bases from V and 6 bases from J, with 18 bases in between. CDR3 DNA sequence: TGTGCCAGCAGCTTAAGCCACGGAGGACGCGAGCAGTACTTC. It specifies CASSLSHGGREQYF.

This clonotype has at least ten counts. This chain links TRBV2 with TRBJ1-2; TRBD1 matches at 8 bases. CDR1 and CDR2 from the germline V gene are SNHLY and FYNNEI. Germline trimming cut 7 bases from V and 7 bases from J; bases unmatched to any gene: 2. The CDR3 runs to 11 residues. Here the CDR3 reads CASKGTGGYTF. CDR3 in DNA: TGTGCCAGCAAGGGGACAGGTGGCTACACCTTC.

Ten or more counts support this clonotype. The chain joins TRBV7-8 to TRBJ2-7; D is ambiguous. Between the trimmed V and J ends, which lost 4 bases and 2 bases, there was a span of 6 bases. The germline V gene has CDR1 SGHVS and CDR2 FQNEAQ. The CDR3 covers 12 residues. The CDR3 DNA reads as TGTGCCAGCAGCTCCGCCCCCTACGAGCAGTACTTC. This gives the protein CASSSAPYEQYF.

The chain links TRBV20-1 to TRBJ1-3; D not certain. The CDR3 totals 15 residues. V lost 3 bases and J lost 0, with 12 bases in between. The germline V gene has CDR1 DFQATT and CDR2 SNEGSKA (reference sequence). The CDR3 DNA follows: TGCAGTGCTAGCAAGGACTCCCGCTCTGGAAACACCATATATTTT. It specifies CSASKDSRSGNTIYF.

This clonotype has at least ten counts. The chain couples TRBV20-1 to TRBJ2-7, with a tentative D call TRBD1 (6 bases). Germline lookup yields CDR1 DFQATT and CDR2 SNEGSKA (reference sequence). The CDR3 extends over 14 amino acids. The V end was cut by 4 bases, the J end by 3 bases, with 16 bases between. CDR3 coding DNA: TGCAGTGCTACGGGGCCGGACAGCCGCTACGAGCAGTACTTC. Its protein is CSATGPDSRYEQYF.